This is a list of T cell receptor beta chains from one sample in a study of CD8 T cells in Susac syndrome. TCRdb re-derived calls from the immunoSEQ multiplex PCR reads in MiXCR, one entry per CDR3 protein. The sample contains 100,000 to 150,000 distinct CDR3 sequences, about 93% of which appear only once. The sequencing sample was made of CD4+ T cells from PBMCs. The receptor set was obtained from a human donor in good health. The CDR3 runs from the conserved cysteine through the conserved F or W. The D gene is left open where the match is weak. A clone size is listed for some rows: how often the clone was seen (once, few, many), or a class if it is expanded.

j_call clone_size v_call d_call cdr3_nt cdr3_aa
TRBJ2-5 NA TRBV6-5 NA TGTGCCAGCAGTAGATCCCTCGCAGAGACCCAGTACTTC CASSRSLAETQYF
TRBJ2-1 few TRBV12-3/TRBV12-4 NA TGTGCCAGCAGTTTAAGCGGACGTTACAATGAGCAGTTCTTC CASSLSGRYNEQFF
TRBJ1-2 NA TRBV20-1 NA TGCAGTGCTAGCGCCGGGAAGGGGCGTGGCTACACCTTC CSASAGKGRGYTF
TRBJ1-2 NA TRBV29-1 TRBD1 TGCAGCGCCATGGACAGGGGGTTGGATGGCTACACCTTC CSAMDRGLDGYTF
TRBJ1-1 NA TRBV20-1 NA TGCAGTGCTAGGGATACGGGCCACACTGAAGCTTTCTTT CSARDTGHTEAFF
TRBJ2-5 once TRBV29-1 NA TGCAGCGTTGAAGGTCGCGGTCGTTCCGGTCCTGTGACCCAGTACTTC CSVEGRGRSGPVTQYF
TRBJ2-1 NA TRBV30 TRBD1 TGTGCCTGGAGTGTACAGGGACAGCCTAGGGATGAGCAGTTCTTC CAWSVQGQPRDEQFF
TRBJ1-5 NA TRBV12-3/TRBV12-4 NA TGTGCCAGCAGTTACGAACAGGGTAATCAGCCCCAGCATTTT CASSYEQGNQPQHF
TRBJ1-4 once TRBV20-1 NA TGCAGTGCTACCCTCGTCGGCCTAGATGAAAAACTGTTTTTT CSATLVGLDEKLFF
TRBJ1-3 NA TRBV5-1 NA TGCGCCAGCAGCTTGGCCGGCGGCTCCTCTGGAAACACCATATATTTT CASSLAGGSSGNTIYF
TRBJ1-2 NA TRBV3-1 TRBD1 TGTGCCAGCAGCCAACCGGGACAGGGGCTTTATGGCTACACCTTC CASSQPGQGLYGYTF
TRBJ2-3 NA TRBV5-1 TRBD2 TGCGCCAGCAGCTTGGCTGGCGCGGGAGCCACAGATACGCAGTATTTT CASSLAGAGATDTQYF
TRBJ2-1 NA TRBV20-1 TRBD2 TGCAGTGCAAAGGCGCTAGCGGGAGCTTACTACAATGAGCAGTTCTTC CSAKALAGAYYNEQFF
TRBJ2-7 NA TRBV5-4 TRBD1 TGTGCCAGCAGCACCCCCGGGACAGGGCACGAGCAGTACTTC CASSTPGTGHEQYF
TRBJ2-7 NA TRBV18 NA TGTGCCAGCTCACCCGAAATTTCCTACGAGCAGTACTTC CASSPEISYEQYF
TRBJ1-2 NA TRBV10-3 NA TGTGCCATCAGTGAGTCTGGGCAAACCGGCTACACCTTC CAISESGQTGYTF
TRBJ2-1 NA TRBV29-1 TRBD2 TGCAGCGTTTGGGAGCGGGAGAGTACTGAGCAGTTCTTC CSVWERESTEQFF
TRBJ2-1 once TRBV29-1 TRBD2 TGCAGCGTCAGGACATTCATACTAGCGGACAATGAGCAGTTCTTC CSVRTFILADNEQFF
TRBJ1-2 NA TRBV27 NA TGTGCCAGCAGTCAAAGCGGGGGCTATGGCTACACCTTC CASSQSGGYGYTF
TRBJ2-7 once TRBV6-1 TRBD1 TGTGCCAGCAGACAGACAGGGAATAACGAGCAGTACTTC CASRQTGNNEQYF
TRBJ2-5 NA TRBV11-2 NA TGTGCCAGCAGCTTATCCTATGGGGGCGGGGAGACCCAGTACTTC CASSLSYGGGETQYF
TRBJ2-3 NA TRBV6-5 NA TGTGCCAGCAGTTACTCGACCAGCGGCTCCATCGATACGCAGTATTTT CASSYSTSGSIDTQYF
TRBJ1-1 NA TRBV25-1 NA TGTGCCAGCAGTGCCCCCCTACTCACTGAAGCTTTCTTT CASSAPLLTEAFF
TRBJ2-3 once TRBV20-1 TRBD1 TGCAGTGCCACCAGACAGGGCGGCGCAGATACGCAGTATTTT CSATRQGGADTQYF
TRBJ2-2 NA TRBV3-1 TRBD2 TGTGCCAGCAGCCGGACTAGCCTAAGGATCGGGGAGCTGTTTTTT CASSRTSLRIGELFF
TRBJ2-7 NA TRBV4-1 NA TGCGCCAGCAGCCAAGATCGCCCGAGCTCCTACGAGCAGTACTTC CASSQDRPSSYEQYF
TRBJ1-1 NA TRBV6-2/TRBV6-3 NA TGTGCCAGCAGTTACGGCAGGGCCACCACTGAAGCTTTCTTT CASSYGRATTEAFF
TRBJ2-3 once TRBV6-5 TRBD2 TGTGCCAGCAGTTACTCGAATTTTCCTAGCGGGATAGATACGCAGTATTTT CASSYSNFPSGIDTQYF
TRBJ2-7 NA TRBV10-2 NA TGCGCCAGCAGTGACAGGAGCGGTGGCTCCTACGAGCAGTACTTC CASSDRSGGSYEQYF
TRBJ1-4 NA TRBV6-5 NA TGTGCCAGCAGTTACTCGGGCAGGGTAGGGGAAAAACTGTTTTTT CASSYSGRVGEKLFF
TRBJ2-5 NA TRBV5-1 TRBD2 TGCGCCAGCAGCCCGGGGACTAGCGGGAGTAAGGAGACCCAGTACTTC CASSPGTSGSKETQYF
TRBJ2-7 once TRBV20-1 NA TGCAGTGCTAGAGACGGCTACGAGCAGTACTTC CSARDGYEQYF
TRBJ1-2 NA TRBV5-1 NA TGCGCCAGCAGCTTGGAACCGGGCTATGGCTACACCTTC CASSLEPGYGYTF
TRBJ2-7 NA TRBV11-2 TRBD2 TGTGCCAGCCGCCGACCGGGACTAGCGAACTACGAGCAGTACTTC CASRRPGLANYEQYF
TRBJ2-7 once TRBV5-4 TRBD2 TGTGCCAGCAGCGAGGGACTAGCGGGAGGCGAGCAGTACTTC CASSEGLAGGEQYF
TRBJ1-3 NA TRBV5-1 NA TGCGCCAGCAGCTGGACCACAGGTCTCTCTGGAAACACCATATATTTT CASSWTTGLSGNTIYF
TRBJ1-1 NA TRBV11-2 NA TGTGCCAGCAGCTTAACAGACAACACTGAAGCTTTCTTT CASSLTDNTEAFF
TRBJ2-2 NA TRBV10-3 TRBD1 TGTGCCACCCAAAGGGGGACAGGGGGCGACACCGGGGAGCTGTTTTTT CATQRGTGGDTGELFF
TRBJ2-2 NA TRBV7-2 NA TGTGCCAGCAGCAACTCGGGGGTGCAGGGCTCCACCGGGGAGCTGTTTTTT CASSNSGVQGSTGELFF
TRBJ2-1 NA TRBV10-3 TRBD2 TGTGCCATCAGTGGCAGCCGTGCGGGAGTCGATAATGAGCAGTTCTTC CAISGSRAGVDNEQFF
TRBJ2-3 once TRBV18 NA TGTGCCAGCTCACCCACTAGGGCGAGCACAGATACGCAGTATTTT CASSPTRASTDTQYF
TRBJ2-7 NA TRBV27 TRBD2 TGTGCCAGCAGTTTAAAATCAGGGCTAGCGGCCTCCTACGAGCAGTACTTC CASSLKSGLAASYEQYF
TRBJ1-1 NA TRBV12-3/TRBV12-4 NA TGTGCCAGCAGTTTAGGGCCACGGACGGCTTTCTTT CASSLGPRTAFF
TRBJ2-1 NA TRBV29-1 NA TGCAGCGTCGCACCAAGGATAGGGAATGAGCAGTTCTTC CSVAPRIGNEQFF
TRBJ2-5 NA TRBV20-1 NA TGCAGTGCTAGTGTTTATGAGACCCAGTACTTC CSASVYETQYF
TRBJ1-2 NA TRBV29-1 NA TGCAGCGTTGATGGGTGGGGACGGAATGGCTACACCTTC CSVDGWGRNGYTF
TRBJ2-1 NA TRBV20-1 NA TGCAGTTCCAGGGGACTATACAATGAGCAGTTCTTC CSSRGLYNEQFF
TRBJ1-1 once TRBV7-9 NA TGTGCCAGCGCGCCATCTTTGGGGCGCACTGAAGCTTTCTTT CASAPSLGRTEAFF
TRBJ2-7 NA TRBV4-1 NA TGCGCCAGCAGCCCCTCCGACTTTCGGGACCAATACTACGAGCAGTACTTC CASSPSDFRDQYYEQYF
TRBJ1-5 NA TRBV18 NA TGTGCCAGCTCACCACCGTCTGGCAATCAGCCCCAGCATTTT CASSPPSGNQPQHF
TRBJ1-2 NA TRBV5-1 NA TGCGCCAGCAGCTTGGATCTCGCAGGGCGCTCCTATGGCTACACCTTC CASSLDLAGRSYGYTF
TRBJ2-7 NA TRBV7-2 TRBD2 TGTGCCAGCGGGGTTAGCGGGACCTCCTACGAGCAGTACTTC CASGVSGTSYEQYF
TRBJ2-5 NA TRBV3-1 TRBD2 TGTGCCAGCAGCCAAGGGCAAGTACTAGCGGTTCAAGAGACCCAGTACTTC CASSQGQVLAVQETQYF
TRBJ1-2 NA TRBV10-3 NA TGTGCCATCAGTGAGTCTGAAATCGACATGGACTATGGCTACACCTTC CAISESEIDMDYGYTF
TRBJ2-5 NA TRBV18 TRBD1 TGTGCCAGCTCGGGACAGGGGGCTTGGCAAGAGACCCAGTACTTC CASSGQGAWQETQYF
TRBJ2-2 NA TRBV6-5 TRBD2 TGTGCCAGCAGCGATAGCGGGATGAACACCGGGGAGCTGTTTTTT CASSDSGMNTGELFF
TRBJ2-4 NA TRBV5-4 NA TGTGCCAGCAGCCGGGCCGGGGACGCCAAAAACATTCAGTACTTC CASSRAGDAKNIQYF
TRBJ2-3 NA TRBV7-9 TRBD1 TGTGCCAGCAGCTGGAGGACAGGGGGAGCAGATACGCAGTATTTT CASSWRTGGADTQYF
TRBJ1-5 once TRBV19 NA TGTGCCAGTAGGGGAGAATATAGCAATCAGCCCCAGCATTTT CASRGEYSNQPQHF
TRBJ2-7 NA TRBV4-3 TRBD1 TGCGCCAGCAGCCCGGACAGGGCCTCCTACGAGCAGTACTTC CASSPDRASYEQYF